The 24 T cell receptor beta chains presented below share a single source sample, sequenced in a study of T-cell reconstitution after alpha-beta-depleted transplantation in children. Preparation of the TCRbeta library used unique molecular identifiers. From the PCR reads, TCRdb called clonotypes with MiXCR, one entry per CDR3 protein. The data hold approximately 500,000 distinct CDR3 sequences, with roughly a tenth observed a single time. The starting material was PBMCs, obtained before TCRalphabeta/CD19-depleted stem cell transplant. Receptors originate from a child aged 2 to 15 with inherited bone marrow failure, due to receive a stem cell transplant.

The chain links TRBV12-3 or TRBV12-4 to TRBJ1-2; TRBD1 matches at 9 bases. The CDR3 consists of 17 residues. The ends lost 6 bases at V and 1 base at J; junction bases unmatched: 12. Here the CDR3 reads CASSIPGQGIVNYGYTF. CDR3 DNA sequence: TGTGCCAGCAGCATTCCGGGACAGGGTATAGTTAACTATGGCTACACCTTC.

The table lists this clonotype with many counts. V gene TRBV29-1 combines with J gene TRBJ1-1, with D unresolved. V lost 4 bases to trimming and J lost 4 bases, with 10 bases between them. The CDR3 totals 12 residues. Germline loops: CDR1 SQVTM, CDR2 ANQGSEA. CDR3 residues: CSVVVIGTEAFF. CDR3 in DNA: TGCAGCGTTGTTGTTATTGGCACTGAAGCTTTCTTT.

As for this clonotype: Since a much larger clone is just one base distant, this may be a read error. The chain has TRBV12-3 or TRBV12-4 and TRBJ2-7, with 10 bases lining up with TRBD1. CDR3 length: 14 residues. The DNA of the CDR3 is TGTGCCAGCAGGGTCGGGACAGGGGTTAACGAGCACTACTTC. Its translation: CASRVGTGVNEHYF.

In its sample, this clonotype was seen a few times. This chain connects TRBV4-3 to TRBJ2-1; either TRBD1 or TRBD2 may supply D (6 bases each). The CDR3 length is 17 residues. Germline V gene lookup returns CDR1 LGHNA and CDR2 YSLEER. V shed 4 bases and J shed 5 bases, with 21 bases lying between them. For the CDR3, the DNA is TGCGCCAGCAGCCCGGGGGCTCTGGGGACAACTAACAATGAGCAGTTCTTC. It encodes CASSPGALGTTNNEQFF.

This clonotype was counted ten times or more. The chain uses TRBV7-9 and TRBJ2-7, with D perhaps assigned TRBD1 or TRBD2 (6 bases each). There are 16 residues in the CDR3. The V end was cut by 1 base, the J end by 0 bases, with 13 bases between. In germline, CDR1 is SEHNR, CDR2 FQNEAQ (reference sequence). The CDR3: CASSLGRGILSYEQYF. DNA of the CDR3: TGTGCCAGCAGCTTAGGGAGGGGGATCCTCTCCTACGAGCAGTACTTC.

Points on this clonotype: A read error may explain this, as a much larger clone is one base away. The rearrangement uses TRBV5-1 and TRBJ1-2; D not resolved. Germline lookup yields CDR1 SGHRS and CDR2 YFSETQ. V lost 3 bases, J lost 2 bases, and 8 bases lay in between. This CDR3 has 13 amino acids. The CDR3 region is CASSSQFNYGYTF. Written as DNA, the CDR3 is TGCGCCAGCAGCTCACAGTTCAACTATGGCTACACCTTC.

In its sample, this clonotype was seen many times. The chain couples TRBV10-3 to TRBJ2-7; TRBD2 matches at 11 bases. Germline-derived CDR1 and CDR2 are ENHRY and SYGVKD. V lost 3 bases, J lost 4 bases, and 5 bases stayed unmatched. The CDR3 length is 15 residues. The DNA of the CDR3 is TGTGCCATCAGTGAAGTAGCGGGAGGGCCATACGAGCAGTACTTC. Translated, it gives CAISEVAGGPYEQYF.

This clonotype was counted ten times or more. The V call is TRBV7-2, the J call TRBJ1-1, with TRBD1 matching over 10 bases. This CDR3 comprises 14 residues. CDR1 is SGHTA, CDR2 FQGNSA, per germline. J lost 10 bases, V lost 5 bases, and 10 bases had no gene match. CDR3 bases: TGTGCCAGCAGCCCAGCCGGGACAGGGGTTCTAGCTTTCTTT. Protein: CASSPAGTGVLAFF.

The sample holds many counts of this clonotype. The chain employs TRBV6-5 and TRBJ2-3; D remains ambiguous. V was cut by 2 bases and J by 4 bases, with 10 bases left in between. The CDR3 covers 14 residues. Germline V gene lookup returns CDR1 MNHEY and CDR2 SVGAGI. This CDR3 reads CASSYIRPPDTQYF. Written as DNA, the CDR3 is TGTGCCAGCAGTTACATTAGGCCACCAGATACGCAGTATTTT.

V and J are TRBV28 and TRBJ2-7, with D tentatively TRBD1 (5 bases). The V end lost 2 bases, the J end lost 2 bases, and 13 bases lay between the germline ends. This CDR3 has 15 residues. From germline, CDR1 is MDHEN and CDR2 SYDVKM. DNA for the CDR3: TGTGCCAGCAGTTTAATCTTGGGGCAGACCTACGAGCAGTACTTC. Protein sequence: CASSLILGQTYEQYF.

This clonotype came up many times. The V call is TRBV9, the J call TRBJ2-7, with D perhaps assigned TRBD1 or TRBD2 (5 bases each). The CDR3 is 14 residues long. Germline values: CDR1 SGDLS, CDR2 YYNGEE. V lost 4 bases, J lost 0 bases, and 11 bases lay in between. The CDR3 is CASSQGPSSYEQYF. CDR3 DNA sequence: TGTGCCAGCAGCCAGGGACCCTCCTCCTACGAGCAGTACTTC.

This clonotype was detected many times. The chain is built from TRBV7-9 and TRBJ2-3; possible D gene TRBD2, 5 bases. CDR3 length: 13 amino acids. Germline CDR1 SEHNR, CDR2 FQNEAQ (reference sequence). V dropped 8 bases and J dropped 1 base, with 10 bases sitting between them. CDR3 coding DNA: TGTGCCAGCCGAGCGGAGGGCACAGATACGCAGTATTTT. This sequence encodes CASRAEGTDTQYF.

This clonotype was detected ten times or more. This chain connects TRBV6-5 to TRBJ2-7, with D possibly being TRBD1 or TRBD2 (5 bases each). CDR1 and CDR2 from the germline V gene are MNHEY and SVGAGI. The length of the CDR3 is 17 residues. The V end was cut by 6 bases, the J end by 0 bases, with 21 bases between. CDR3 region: CASSRRASAGSSYEQYF. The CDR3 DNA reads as TGTGCCAGCAGCCGACGGGCCTCGGCAGGGAGCTCCTACGAGCAGTACTTC.

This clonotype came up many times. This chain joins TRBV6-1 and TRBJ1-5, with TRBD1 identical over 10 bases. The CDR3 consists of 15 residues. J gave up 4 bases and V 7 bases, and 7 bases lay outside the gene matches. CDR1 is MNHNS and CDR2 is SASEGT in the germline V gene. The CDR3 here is CASNNRDRGNQPQHF. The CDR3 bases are TGTGCCAGCAACAACCGGGACAGGGGTAATCAGCCCCAGCATTTT.

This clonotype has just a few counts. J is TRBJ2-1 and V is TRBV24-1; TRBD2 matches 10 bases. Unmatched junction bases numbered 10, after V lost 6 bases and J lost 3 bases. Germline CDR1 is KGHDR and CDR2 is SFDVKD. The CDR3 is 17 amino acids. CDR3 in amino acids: CATSPTSGILGYNEQFF. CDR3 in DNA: TGTGCCACCAGTCCAACTAGCGGGATCCTAGGCTACAATGAGCAGTTCTTC.

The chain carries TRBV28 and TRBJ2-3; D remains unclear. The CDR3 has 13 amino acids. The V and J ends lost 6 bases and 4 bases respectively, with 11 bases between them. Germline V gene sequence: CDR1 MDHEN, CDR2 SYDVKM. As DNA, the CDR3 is TGTGCCAGCAGCATCCGCGGCCCAGATACGCAGTATTTT. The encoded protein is CASSIRGPDTQYF.

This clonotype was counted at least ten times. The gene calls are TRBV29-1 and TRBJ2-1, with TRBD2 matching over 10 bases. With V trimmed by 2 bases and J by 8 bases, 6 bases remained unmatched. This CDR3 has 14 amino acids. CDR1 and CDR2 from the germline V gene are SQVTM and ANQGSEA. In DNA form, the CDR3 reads TGCAGCGTTGAACGGCTAGCGGGGGTAGATGAGCAGTTCTTC. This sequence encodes CSVERLAGVDEQFF.

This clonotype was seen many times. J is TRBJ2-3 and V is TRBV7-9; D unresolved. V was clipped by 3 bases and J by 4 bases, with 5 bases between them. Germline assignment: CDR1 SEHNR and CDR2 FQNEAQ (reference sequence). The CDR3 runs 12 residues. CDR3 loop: CASSFSADTQYF. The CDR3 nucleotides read TGTGCCAGCAGCTTTTCCGCAGATACGCAGTATTTT.

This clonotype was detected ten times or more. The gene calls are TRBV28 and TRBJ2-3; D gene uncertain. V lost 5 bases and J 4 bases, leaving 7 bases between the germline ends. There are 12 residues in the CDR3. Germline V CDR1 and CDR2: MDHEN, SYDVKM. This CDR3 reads CASSTVADTQYF. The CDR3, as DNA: TGTGCCAGCAGTACAGTGGCAGATACGCAGTATTTT. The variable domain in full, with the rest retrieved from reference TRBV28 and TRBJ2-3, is DVKVTQSSRYLVKRTGEKVFLECVQDMDHENMFWYRQDPGLGLRLIYFSYDVKMKEKGDIPEGYSVSREKKERFSLILESASTNQTSMYLCASSTVADTQYFGPGTRLTVL.

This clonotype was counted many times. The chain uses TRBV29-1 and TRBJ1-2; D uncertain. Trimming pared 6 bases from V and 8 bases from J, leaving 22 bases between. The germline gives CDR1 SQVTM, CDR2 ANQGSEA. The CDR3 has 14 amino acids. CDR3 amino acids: CSVRDPASEVGYTF. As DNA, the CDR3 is TGCAGCGTACGCGACCCGGCCTCGGAAGTGGGCTACACCTTC.

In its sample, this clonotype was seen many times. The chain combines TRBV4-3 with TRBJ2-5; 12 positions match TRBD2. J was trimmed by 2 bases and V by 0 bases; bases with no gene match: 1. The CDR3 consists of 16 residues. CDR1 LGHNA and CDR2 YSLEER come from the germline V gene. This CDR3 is CASSQELAGGQETQYF. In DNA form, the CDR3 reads TGCGCCAGCAGCCAAGAGCTAGCGGGAGGGCAAGAGACCCAGTACTTC.

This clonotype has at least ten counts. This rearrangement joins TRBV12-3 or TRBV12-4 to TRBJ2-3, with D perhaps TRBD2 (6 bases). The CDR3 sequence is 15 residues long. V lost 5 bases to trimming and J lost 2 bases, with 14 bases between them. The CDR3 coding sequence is TGTGCCAGCAGTCGTAGCGGAGGGGTCACAGATACGCAGTATTTT. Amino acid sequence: CASSRSGGVTDTQYF.

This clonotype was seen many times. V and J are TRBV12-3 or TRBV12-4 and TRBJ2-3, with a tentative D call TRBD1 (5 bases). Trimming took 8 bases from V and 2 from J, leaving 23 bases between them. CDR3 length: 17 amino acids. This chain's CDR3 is CASRGEPRAATTDTQYF. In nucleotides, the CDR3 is TGTGCCAGCCGAGGAGAGCCCAGGGCGGCAACCACAGATACGCAGTATTTT.

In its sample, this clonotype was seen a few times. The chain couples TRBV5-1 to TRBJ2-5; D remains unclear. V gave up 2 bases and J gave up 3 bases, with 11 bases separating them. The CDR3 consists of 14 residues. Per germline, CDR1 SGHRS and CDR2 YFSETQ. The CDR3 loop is CASSFSSREETQYF. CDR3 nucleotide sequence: TGCGCCAGCAGCTTCAGTAGCAGAGAAGAGACCCAGTACTTC.